Shown below are 26 T cell receptor beta chains from a single sample sequenced in a study of technical replicates of blood from a handful of donors. Data came from immunoSEQ multiplex PCR; TCRdb stores just in-frame clones and leaves some out. The table includes tens of thousands of clones, approximately 86% detected once. The sequenced material came from PBMCs. The receptors derive from a human donor in good health. Some clones in this sample may be carry-over from other donors' samples.

The chain combines TRBV27 with TRBJ2-2; 7 bases match TRBD2. Germline loops: CDR1 MNHEY, CDR2 SMNVEV (reference sequence). The J segment lost 1 base and the V segment lost 5 bases, leaving 10 bases of the junction unmatched. CDR3 size: 17 residues. CDR3 DNA sequence: TGTGCCAGCAGTCTTAGACCGGGGGGTGTGAACACCGGGGAGCTGTTTTTT. This gives the protein CASSLRPGGVNTGELFF.

This clone was observed once. This chain joins TRBV6-6 and TRBJ2-7; 9 bases line up with TRBD1. CDR1 is MNHNY and CDR2 is SVGAGI in the germline V gene (reference sequence). This CDR3 is built from 16 residues. Trimming at V came to 6 bases and at J to 0 bases, leaving 9 bases not matched to a gene. This CDR3 reads CASRTQGQGHSYEQYF. In DNA, the CDR3 is TGTGCCAGCAGAACACAGGGACAGGGTCACTCCTACGAGCAGTACTTC.

This clone was recorded a few times. The V call is TRBV7-8, the J call TRBJ1-2; D not resolved. CDR1 is SGHVS and CDR2 is FQNEAQ in the germline V gene. V gave up 1 base and J gave up 4 bases, with 10 bases separating them. CDR3 length equals 14 residues. CDR3 sequence reads: CASSLDVPTYGYTF. CDR3 DNA sequence: TGTGCCAGCAGCTTAGACGTGCCTACCTATGGCTACACCTTC.

This chain uses TRBV12-5 with TRBJ1-4; 9 bases map to TRBD1. The CDR3 is 16 residues long. Germline V lookup: CDR1 LGHNT, CDR2 FRNRAP. With 7 bases clipped from V and 1 base from J, the junction kept 7 bases outside the gene matches. The CDR3 protein is CASDSQGAGTNEKLFF. CDR3 sequence (DNA): TGTGCTAGTGATTCACAGGGGGCAGGAACTAATGAAAAACTGTTTTTT. The complete variable domain, with remaining parts taken from reference TRBV12-5 and TRBJ1-4, reads DARVTQTPRHKVTEMGQEVTMRCQPILGHNTVFWYRQTMMQGLELLAYFRNRAPLDDSGMPKDRFSAEMPDATLATLKIQPSEPRDSAVYFCASDSQGAGTNEKLFFGSGTQLSVL.

The chain couples TRBV6-5 to TRBJ2-5, with D possibly being TRBD1 (5 bases). Germline CDR1 MNHEY, CDR2 SVGAGI. V was trimmed by 6 bases and J by 4 bases, leaving 9 bases between them. The CDR3 spans 12 residues. CDR3 protein: CASRQGGETQYF. Written as DNA, the CDR3 is TGTGCCAGCAGGCAGGGCGGAGAGACCCAGTACTTC.

This sequence joins TRBV7-2 and TRBJ2-3; possibly TRBD1 for D (5 bases). Trimming stripped 2 bases from V and 8 bases from J, with 8 bases between. The CDR3 covers 12 residues. Germline values: CDR1 SGHTA, CDR2 FQGNSA. The CDR3 bases are TGTGCCAGCAGCTTAAGGGGTGGTACGCAGTATTTT. It yields the protein CASSLRGGTQYF. The full variable domain, its missing parts supplied by reference TRBV7-2 and TRBJ2-3, is GAGVSQSPSNKVTEKGKDVELRCDPISGHTALYWYRQSLGQGLEFLIYFQGNSAPDKSGLPSDRFSAERTGGSVSTLTIQRTQQEDSAVYLCASSLRGGTQYFGPGTRLTVL.

This rearrangement joins TRBV19 to TRBJ2-2, with 12 positions matching TRBD2. J gave up 4 bases and V 4 bases, and 10 bases lay outside the gene matches. Germline lookup yields CDR1 LNHDA and CDR2 SQIVND (reference sequence). The CDR3 sequence is 18 residues long. The CDR3 DNA is TGTGCCAGTAGTAAGGGCCTTCTAGCGGGAGGGGTCACCGGGGAGCTGTTTTTT. This gives the protein CASSKGLLAGGVTGELFF.

This chain joins TRBV9 and TRBJ2-3; maybe TRBD2 (6 bases). Trimming stripped 3 bases from V and 1 base from J, with 21 bases between. This CDR3 spans 18 amino acids. Germline V lookup: CDR1 SGDLS, CDR2 YYNGEE. For the CDR3, the DNA is TGTGCCAGCAGCGAGGCCCTCGAGGGAGGCGGGGGCACAGATACGCAGTATTTT. This sequence encodes CASSEALEGGGGTDTQYF.

J is TRBJ1-4 and V is TRBV21-1; the table's TRBD1 call for D was not verified on the DNA. TRBV21-1 is termed a pseudogene. This CDR3 region has 19 residues. The CDR3 loop reads CASSKACQGASGDGEKLFF. In DNA form, the CDR3 reads TGTGCCAGCAGCAAAGCGTGTCAGGGGGCGAGTGGGGATGGTGAAAAACTGTTTTTT.

The chain has TRBV7-3 and TRBJ1-1; maybe TRBD1 (6 bases). Between the trimmed V and J ends, which lost 0 bases and 1 base, there was a span of 15 bases. Germline V gene lookup returns CDR1 SGHTA and CDR2 FQGTGA. The CDR3 extends over 17 amino acids. The CDR3 protein is CASSLTGSGGTNTEAFF. CDR3 bases: TGTGCCAGCAGCTTAACGGGTTCGGGGGGCACGAACACTGAAGCTTTCTTT.

This clone has only one observation. The chain employs TRBV10-3 and TRBJ1-1, with unresolved D. CDR3 length: 12 residues. Germline CDR1 and CDR2: ENHRY and SYGVKD. The V gene lost 6 bases and the J gene lost 5 bases, with 10 bases spanning the gap. The CDR3 region has the DNA TGTGCCATCAGCCTGGGAGCGACTGAAGCTTTCTTT. This translates into CAISLGATEAFF.

The chain has TRBV10-1 and TRBJ2-5; 11 bases fit TRBD1. Germline V gene sequence: CDR1 WNHNN, CDR2 SYGVQD (reference sequence). V lost 6 bases, J lost 5 bases, and 14 bases stayed unmatched. CDR3 size: 17 residues. CDR3 region: CASSSVGGDRGRETQYF. Written as DNA, the CDR3 is TGCGCCAGCAGCAGTGTAGGTGGGGACAGGGGGAGGGAGACCCAGTACTTC.

J is TRBJ2-7 and V is TRBV4-1; perhaps TRBD1 as D (5 bases). Germline V CDR1 and CDR2: MGHRA, YSYEKL. V dropped 3 bases and J dropped 5 bases, with 11 bases sitting between them. This CDR3 has 13 amino acids. In DNA, the CDR3 is TGCGCCAGCAGCCATATCCAGGGTAACGAGCAGTACTTC. It codes for CASSHIQGNEQYF.

The rearrangement links TRBV7-3 to TRBJ1-2, with 7 nucleotides matching TRBD1. V lost 5 bases to trimming and J lost 4 bases; unmatched junction nucleotides: 10. Germline CDR1 is SGHTA and CDR2 is FQGTGA. The CDR3 contains 15 residues. CDR3: CASSQGQTGGYGYTF. CDR3 nucleotides: TGTGCCAGCAGCCAGGGACAGACGGGCGGCTATGGCTACACCTTC.

The J gene is TRBJ1-4, the V gene TRBV7-8, with D perhaps matching TRBD1 (6 bases). The CDR3 has 13 residues. Germline V gene lookup returns CDR1 SGHVS and CDR2 FQNEAQ. V lost 5 bases and J 8 bases, leaving 12 bases between the germline ends. The CDR3 reads CASSLRTEEKLFF. The CDR3 DNA reads TGTGCCAGCAGCCTCCGGACAGAGGAAAAACTGTTTTTT. The full variable domain, rest sourced from reference TRBV7-8 and TRBJ1-4, is GAGVSQSPRYKVAKRGQDVALRCDPISGHVSLFWYQQALGQGPEFLTYFQNEAQLDKSGLPSDRFFAERPEGSVSTLKIQRTQQEDSAVYLCASSLRTEEKLFFGSGTQLSVL.

The chain couples TRBV5-1 to TRBJ2-3; no clear D gene. The CDR3 consists of 17 residues. In germline, CDR1 is SGHRS, CDR2 YFSETQ. The V and J ends lost 4 bases and 0 bases respectively, with 18 bases between them. CDR3 loop: CASSPSSFQTSTDTQYF. In nucleotides, the CDR3 is TGCGCCAGCAGCCCGTCCTCCTTCCAAACTAGCACAGATACGCAGTATTTT.

The V gene is TRBV10-3, the J gene TRBJ1-6, with TRBD1 matching 8 bases. The ends lost 6 bases at V and 10 bases at J; junction bases unmatched: 5. The V gene's germline CDR1 is ENHRY and CDR2 SYGVKD. The CDR3 totals 13 residues. CDR3 sequence reads: CAISGQGGSPLHF. Here the CDR3 DNA reads TGTGCCATCAGCGGACAGGGAGGGTCACCCCTCCACTTT.

The chain joins TRBV4-2 to TRBJ1-4; 7 nucleotides align to TRBD1. The CDR3 has 18 amino acids. Germline loops: CDR1 LGHNA, CDR2 YNFKEQ. V shed 4 bases and J 4 bases; nucleotides not matched to a gene: 15. The CDR3, as DNA: TGTGCCAGCAGCCTATACCTCCAAGGGACAGAGGGTAATGAAAAACTGTTTTTT. Translated, it gives CASSLYLQGTEGNEKLFF.

The chain carries TRBV19 and TRBJ2-1, with 8 positions matching TRBD2. Germline trimming cut 3 bases from V and 3 bases from J; bases unmatched to any gene: 13. The CDR3 has 18 residues. Germline loops: CDR1 LNHDA, CDR2 SQIVND (reference sequence). The CDR3 DNA sequence: TGTGCCAGTAGTATTAGGGGACACCGGGGGGGTGGCTACAATGAGCAGTTCTTC. Translating gives CASSIRGHRGGGYNEQFF.

This chain uses TRBV6-5 with TRBJ2-7, with D perhaps matching TRBD2 (6 bases). V was pared by 9 bases and J by 6 bases, with 21 bases between. The germline V gene encodes CDR1 MNHEY and CDR2 SVGAGI. This CDR3 comprises 14 residues. This CDR3 reads CASSSGDWLIEQYF. Written as DNA, the CDR3 is TGTGCCAGTTCCTCTGGGGACTGGTTAATCGAGCAGTACTTC.

The chain carries TRBV18 and TRBJ2-5, with 7 bases matching TRBD1. The germline gives CDR1 KGHSH, CDR2 LQKENI. CDR3 length: 13 residues. After removal of 11 bases from V and 2 bases from J, the junction contained 8 bases not matched to a gene. The CDR3 loop reads CASRDRVQETQYF. Written as DNA, the CDR3 is TGTGCCTCCCGGGACAGAGTACAAGAGACCCAGTACTTC.

The chain joins TRBV4-3 to TRBJ1-2; no clear D gene. Trimming took off 0 bases at V and 5 bases at J, with 10 bases between the two ends. CDR1 and CDR2 (germline): LGHNA, YSLEER. The CDR3 covers 14 residues. CDR3 sequence (DNA): TGCGCCAGCAGCCAAGAGATCGGTCGGTATGGCTACACCTTC. This codes for CASSQEIGRYGYTF.

The V gene is TRBV10-1, the J gene TRBJ2-7; D might be TRBD1 (7 bases). Germline assignment: CDR1 WNHNN and CDR2 SYGVQD (reference sequence). Between the trimmed V and J ends, which lost 4 bases and 0 bases, there was a span of 13 bases. This CDR3 has 15 residues. The CDR3 spells CASSGRGQCSYEQYF. CDR3 in DNA: TGCGCCAGCAGTGGGCGGGGACAGTGCTCCTACGAGCAGTACTTC.

The chain couples TRBV4-1 to TRBJ2-3, with a weak D call TRBD2 (6 bases). Trimming removed 1 base at V and 2 bases at J, with 13 bases between. The CDR3 runs to 16 residues. Germline V gene data show CDR1 as MGHRA and CDR2 as YSYEKL. CDR3 residues: CASSQVVAASTDTQYF. CDR3 nucleotide sequence: TGCGCCAGCAGCCAAGTTGTAGCGGCTTCCACAGATACGCAGTATTTT.

V usage is TRBV11-1 and J usage is TRBJ2-1; a possible D gene is TRBD1 (6 bases). The V gene lost 3 bases and the J gene lost 7 bases, with 13 bases spanning the gap. Germline CDR1 is SGHAT and CDR2 is FQDESV (reference sequence). The CDR3 length is 14 residues. The CDR3 here is CASSFGTTGNEQFF. The CDR3 DNA sequence: TGTGCCAGCAGCTTCGGGACAACTGGGAATGAGCAGTTCTTC.

The chain links TRBV7-2 to TRBJ2-7; D is perhaps TRBD1 (5 bases). The length of the CDR3 is 11 residues. Trimming pared 3 bases from V and 6 bases from J, leaving 6 bases between. The germline CDR1 and CDR2 sequences are SGHTA and FQGNSA. Here the CDR3 DNA reads TGTGCCAGCAGCTTGGGGCGCGAGCAGTACTTC. Protein sequence: CASSLGREQYF.